This entry describes one T cell receptor beta chain. The target antigen is unknown. This entry is derived from a study of shared clonotypes between healthy human individuals. Across the study: The plates for each donor numbered three CD4 naive, three CD4 memory, two CD8 naive and one CD8 memory.

Findings and caveats of the study: Naive subsets tended to show greater estimated richness than memory subsets.

Positively selected for CCR7, the CD45RO-negative cells used as naive CD8 cells excluded terminally differentiated effector memory CD45RA+ cells. The method was immunoSEQ multiplex PCR; TCRdb's version includes in-frame clones alone and lacks a portion of them. The profile shows under 1 million clones, roughly 96% of them singletons. The sequenced sample consisted of naive CD8+ T cells sorted from blood. The source of this sequence is a man aged 30 to 39 in good health.

The CDR3 reads CASSLGPEYNEQFF. The CDR3 nucleotides read TGTGCCAGCAGTTTGGGACCAGAATACAATGAGCAGTTCTTC. The chain joins TRBV6-1 to TRBJ2-1; D might be TRBD1 or TRBD2, each matching 5 bases. Germline-derived CDR1 and CDR2 are MNHNS and SASEGT. This CDR3 comprises 14 residues. The V end lost 5 bases, the J end lost 4 bases, and 12 bases lay between the germline ends.